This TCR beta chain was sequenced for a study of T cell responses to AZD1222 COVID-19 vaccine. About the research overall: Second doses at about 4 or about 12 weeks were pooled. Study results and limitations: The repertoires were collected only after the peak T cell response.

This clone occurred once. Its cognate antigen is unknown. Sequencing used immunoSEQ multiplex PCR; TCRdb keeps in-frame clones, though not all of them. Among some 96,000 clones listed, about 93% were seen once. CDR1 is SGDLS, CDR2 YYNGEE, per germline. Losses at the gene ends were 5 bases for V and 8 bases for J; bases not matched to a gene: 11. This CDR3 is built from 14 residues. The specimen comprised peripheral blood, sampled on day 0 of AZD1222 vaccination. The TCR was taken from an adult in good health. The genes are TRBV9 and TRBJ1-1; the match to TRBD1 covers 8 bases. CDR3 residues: CASRRGTGAGEAFF. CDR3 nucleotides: TGTGCCAGCAGACGAGGGACAGGTGCGGGGGAAGCTTTCTTT.